This T cell receptor beta chain was profiled in a study of monozygotic twins with inflammatory bowel disease. Following a re-call of the 5' RACE reads, TCRdb has one entry per CDR3 protein and lacks DNA. Its clone listing holds about 210,000 distinct CDR3 sequences. Germline values: CDR1 MDHEN, CDR2 SYDVKM. The length of the CDR3 is 13 residues. The V and J genes are TRBV28 and TRBJ1-1; the D gene TCRdb calls, TRBD1, cannot be checked with no DNA. Sequenced input: blood. The receptor comes from a human donor with ulcerative colitis or Crohn's disease, or a healthy co-twin of an affected twin (not recorded which). The CDR3 sequence is CASTVGRNTEAFF.